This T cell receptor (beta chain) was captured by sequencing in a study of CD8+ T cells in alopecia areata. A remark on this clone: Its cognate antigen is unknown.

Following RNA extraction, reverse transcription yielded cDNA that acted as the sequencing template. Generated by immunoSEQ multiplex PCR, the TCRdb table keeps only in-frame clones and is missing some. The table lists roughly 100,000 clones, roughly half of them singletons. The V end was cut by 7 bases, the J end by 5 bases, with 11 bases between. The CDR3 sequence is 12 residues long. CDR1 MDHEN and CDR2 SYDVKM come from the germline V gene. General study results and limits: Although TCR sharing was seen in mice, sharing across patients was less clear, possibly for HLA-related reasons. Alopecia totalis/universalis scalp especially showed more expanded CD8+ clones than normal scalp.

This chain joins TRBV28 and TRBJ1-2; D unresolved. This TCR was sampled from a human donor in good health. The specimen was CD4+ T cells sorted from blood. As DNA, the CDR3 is TGTGCCAGCAATTTTGACCCGTATGGCTACACCTTC. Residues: CASNFDPYGYTF.